This T cell receptor beta chain is drawn from a study of blood T cell repertoires in COVID-19. Measured with immunoSEQ multiplex PCR; TCRdb has only the in-frame clones, and not every one. The sample shows just over 350,000 clones, roughly 87% of them seen only once. The V and J ends lost 4 bases and 1 base, in that order; junction bases with no gene match: 3. CDR3 size: 16 residues. Germline CDR1 and CDR2: MNHNS and SASEGT. This chain joins TRBV6-1 and TRBJ1-5, with 11 positions matching TRBD1. Material for sequencing was PBMCs or T cells enriched from blood (not recorded which). The sequence was obtained from a woman in her thirties who had recovered from COVID-19. The CDR3 nucleotides read TGTGCCAGCAGTGGGGACAGGGGGATCAGCAATCAGCCCCAGCATTTT. This encodes CASSGDRGISNQPQHF.